This T cell receptor (beta chain) was observed in a study of blood T cell repertoires in COVID-19. About the study: Sample material is recorded as cDNA or gDNA derived from T cells, B-cell-depleted T cells, or PBMCs.

In the original workflow: Using reference gene primer amplification, nucleated cell counts were estimated. Some clones are missing from TCRdb's copy, which holds only in-frame ones; the method was immunoSEQ multiplex PCR. V and J calls and clone size are those listed in that table; D and trimming were worked out from the DNA. The data contain 180,000 or so clones, 80% to 85% of them singletons. The CDR3 length is 13 residues. Per the germline V gene, CDR1 is SGHTA and CDR2 is FQGNSA. Trimming cost V 5 bases and J 6 bases, with 13 bases left between them. This clone was found a few times. The clonotype originates from a human donor with acute or convalescent COVID-19. The donor label of this sample is uncertain. The V gene is TRBV7-2, the J gene TRBJ1-2; D remains ambiguous. Specimen: peripheral blood. The CDR3 DNA reads TGTGCCAGCAGCACCCGGGTCGGGAATGGCTACACCTTC. Protein product: CASSTRVGNGYTF.